Sequencing of this TCR beta chain was carried out in a study of T cell repertoires in cytomegalovirus infection. Background on the study: Indications of both CMV infection and matching HLA type were provided by public TCR beta signatures.

The CDR3 covers 15 residues. In germline, CDR1 is SGHNT, CDR2 YYREEE (reference sequence). The trim removed 0 bases at V and 5 bases at J, leaving 7 bases unmatched. Broader study findings: HLA-C-restricted CMV-specific TCR beta clonotypes were dominant in the ex vivo response.

With regard to this clonotype: Its antigen is unknown.

TCRdb independently ran MiXCR on the reads; one entry per CDR3 protein. The sample includes fewer than 550,000 distinct CDR3 sequences, about a quarter seen only once; the top ten take over 10%. The sequence derives from a human donor in good health (CMV status not recorded). Some clones in this sample may be carry-over from other donors' samples. This chain uses TRBV5-4 with TRBJ2-5; 7 nucleotides match TRBD2. The source material was PBMCs. CDR3 bases: TGTGCCAGCAGCTTGGAGGCTCTAGCGGTCGAGACCCAGTACTTC. Residues: CASSLEALAVETQYF.